These 17 T cell receptor beta chains came from one sample sequenced in a study of graft-versus-host responses after intestinal transplantation. Measured with immunoSEQ multiplex PCR; TCRdb has only the in-frame clones, and not every one. The top ten hold around 0.69% of the sample, which has over 65,000 clones, around 92% seen once. Sequenced here: PBMCs, sampled 98 days after intestinal transplantation. All receptors derive from a human patient who received an intestinal transplant, so some T cells may come from the graft donor.

This clone is a singleton in its sample. V usage is TRBV30 and J usage is TRBJ2-7; TRBD1 aligns across 9 bases. The CDR3 loop spans 14 amino acids. The J segment lost 5 bases and the V segment lost 8 bases, leaving 13 bases of the junction unmatched. The germline V gene has CDR1 GTSNPN and CDR2 SVGIG (reference sequence). The CDR3 spells CARSLSGTGNEQYF. CDR3 sequence (DNA): TGTGCCCGCTCCTTATCCGGGACAGGGAACGAGCAGTACTTC.

J is TRBJ2-1 and V is TRBV5-1; weak D call: TRBD2 (6 bases). Germline V gene sequence: CDR1 SGHRS, CDR2 YFSETQ. Trimming removed 0 bases at V and 1 base at J, with 8 bases between. This CDR3 spans 15 amino acids. In nucleotides, the CDR3 is TGCGCCAGCAGCTTGGCCGGGAGATCCTACAATGAGCAGTTCTTC. Protein: CASSLAGRSYNEQFF.

In this sample, this clone turned up a few times. The chain carries TRBV5-6 and TRBJ2-7; 10 nucleotides align to TRBD2. This CDR3 is built from 13 residues. CDR1 and CDR2 (germline): SGHDT, YYEEEE. Trimming took 2 bases from V and 4 from J; bases not matched to a gene: 0. The DNA for the CDR3 is TGTGCCAGCAGCTTACTAGCGGGGTACGAGCAGTACTTC. Translation: CASSLLAGYEQYF.

The chain carries TRBV10-2 and TRBJ2-2; D remains ambiguous. Per germline, CDR1 WSHSY and CDR2 SAAADI. This CDR3 is built from 17 residues. Trimming pared 5 bases from V and 3 bases from J, leaving 19 bases between. This chain's CDR3 is CASSLFHRVLYTGELFF. The CDR3 DNA reads TGCGCCAGCAGTCTCTTTCATCGAGTCCTTTACACCGGGGAGCTGTTTTTT.

Here the CDR3 DNA reads TGCGCCAGCAGCCCACAGGGGGGTAGCACAGATACGCAGTATTTT. It translates to CASSPQGGSTDTQYF. The chain joins TRBV4-1 to TRBJ2-3, with 8 bases lining up with TRBD1. This CDR3 has 15 amino acids. Trimming at V came to 4 bases and at J to 0 bases, leaving 3 bases not matched to a gene. Germline assignment: CDR1 MGHRA and CDR2 YSYEKL.

The V and J genes are TRBV6-5 and TRBJ2-2; D call uncertain. This CDR3 is 13 amino acids long. The ends were cut back, 7 bases at V and 0 bases at J, with 6 bases in the middle. Looked up from germline, CDR1 is MNHEY and CDR2 is SVGAGI. CDR3 bases: TGTGCCAGCAAGGGTCCGAACACCGGGGAGCTGTTTTTT. Translating gives CASKGPNTGELFF.

This clone was seen a handful of times. The rearrangement uses TRBV5-1 and TRBJ2-5, with D perhaps TRBD1 or TRBD2 (5 bases each). CDR3 size: 13 residues. Germline CDR1 is SGHRS and CDR2 is YFSETQ. Trimming cost V 4 bases and J 5 bases, with 12 bases left between them. CDR3 residues: CASSGGVWETQYF. The CDR3 DNA sequence: TGCGCCAGCAGCGGGGGAGTGTGGGAGACCCAGTACTTC. Full variable domain (rest looked up from reference TRBV5-1 and TRBJ2-5): KAGVTQTPRYLIKTRGQQVTLSCSPISGHRSVSWYQQTPGQGLQFLFEYFSETQRNKGNFPGRFSGRQFSNSRSEMNVSTLELGDSALYLCASSGGVWETQYFGPGTRLLVL.

V is TRBV6-5 and J is TRBJ2-7; 7 nucleotides agree with TRBD2. CDR1 and CDR2 from the germline V gene are MNHEY and SVGAGI. This CDR3 is built from 14 residues. V was pared by 8 bases and J by 0 bases, with 7 bases of the junction left unmatched. In nucleotides, the CDR3 is TGTGCCAGCGGAAGGTGGGAGGGCTCCTACGAGCAGTACTTC. Encoded protein: CASGRWEGSYEQYF.

The chain couples TRBV27 to TRBJ2-4; weak D call: TRBD1 (6 bases). This CDR3 comprises 14 residues. V shed 3 bases and J shed 8 bases, with 14 bases lying between them. Germline CDR1 MNHEY, CDR2 SMNVEV (reference sequence). In DNA, the CDR3 is TGTGCCAGCAGTTTGGGACAAATTGCTGACATTCAGTACTTC. It translates to CASSLGQIADIQYF.

V gene TRBV9 combines with J gene TRBJ1-5; no clear D. V was shortened by 1 base and J by 5 bases, with 16 bases between the two germline ends. The CDR3 runs 16 residues. The germline V gene encodes CDR1 SGDLS and CDR2 YYNGEE. CDR3 DNA sequence: TGTGCCAGCAGCGTAATCGGTCCCTGGGGATATCAGCCCCAGCATTTT. This translates into CASSVIGPWGYQPQHF.

This chain joins TRBV2 and TRBJ2-7, with D hard to call. CDR3 length: 12 residues. The V end lost 4 bases, the J end lost 3 bases, and 7 bases lay between the germline ends. CDR1 and CDR2 (germline): SNHLY, FYNNEI. The CDR3 DNA is TGTGCCAGCAGTGTCTACCTCTACGAGCAGTACTTC. Translating gives CASSVYLYEQYF. The variable domain in full, completed from reference TRBV2 and TRBJ2-7, reads EPEVTQTPSHQVTQMGQEVILRCVPISNHLYFYWYRQILGQKVEFLVSFYNNEISEKSEIFDDQFSVERPDGSNFTLKIRSTKLEDSAMYFCASSVYLYEQYFGPGTRLTVT.

The chain is built from TRBV28 and TRBJ1-5; 11 bases are a match to TRBD1. There are 21 residues in the CDR3. Germline lookup yields CDR1 MDHEN and CDR2 SYDVKM. V dropped 4 bases and J dropped 3; count of bases not matched to a gene: 20. CDR3 region: CASSSTPFGQGAPLFNQPQHF. The CDR3 coding sequence is TGTGCCAGCAGTTCCACCCCTTTCGGACAGGGGGCCCCCCTTTTCAATCAGCCCCAGCATTTT.

The chain carries TRBV10-3 and TRBJ1-1; a possible D gene is TRBD1 (5 bases). V lost 2 bases and J 3 bases, leaving 7 bases between the germline ends. Germline V CDR1 and CDR2: ENHRY, SYGVKD. The length of the CDR3 is 13 residues. CDR3 residues: CAISERGDTEAFF. In DNA form, the CDR3 reads TGTGCCATCAGTGAGCGAGGGGACACTGAAGCTTTCTTT.

The chain carries TRBV5-6 and TRBJ2-1; 8 positions agree with TRBD2. CDR3 length equals 15 residues. V lost 5 bases to trimming and J lost 1 base; unmatched junction nucleotides: 5. Germline CDR1 SGHDT, CDR2 YYEEEE. CDR3 amino acids: CASSPSGFSYNEQFF. As DNA, the CDR3 is TGTGCCAGCAGTCCTAGCGGGTTTTCCTACAATGAGCAGTTCTTC.

The chain links TRBV19 to TRBJ2-1; 11 bases fit TRBD2. The length of the CDR3 is 15 residues. V gave up 2 bases and J gave up 8 bases; unmatched junction bases: 5. Germline CDR1 LNHDA, CDR2 SQIVND (reference sequence). CDR3 residues: CASSINSGRAHEQFF. CDR3 DNA sequence: TGTGCCAGTAGTATAAATAGCGGGAGGGCCCATGAGCAGTTCTTC.

The chain employs TRBV6-5 and TRBJ2-5; D not certain. The V gene lost 6 bases and the J gene lost 5 bases, with 7 bases spanning the gap. The CDR3 spans 11 residues. Germline loops: CDR1 MNHEY, CDR2 SVGAGI. The CDR3 nucleotides read TGTGCCAGCAGGGATGGGGAGACCCAGTACTTC. It is translated as CASRDGETQYF.

The table lists this clone with a count of one. The rearrangement uses TRBV5-6 and TRBJ1-1, with TRBD1 matching over 7 bases. Looked up from germline, CDR1 is SGHDT and CDR2 is YYEEEE. There are 12 residues in the CDR3. With 2 bases clipped from V and 6 bases from J, the junction kept 1 base outside the gene matches. The CDR3 sequence: CASSFTGAEAFF. Written as DNA, the CDR3 is TGTGCCAGCAGCTTTACAGGGGCTGAAGCTTTCTTT.